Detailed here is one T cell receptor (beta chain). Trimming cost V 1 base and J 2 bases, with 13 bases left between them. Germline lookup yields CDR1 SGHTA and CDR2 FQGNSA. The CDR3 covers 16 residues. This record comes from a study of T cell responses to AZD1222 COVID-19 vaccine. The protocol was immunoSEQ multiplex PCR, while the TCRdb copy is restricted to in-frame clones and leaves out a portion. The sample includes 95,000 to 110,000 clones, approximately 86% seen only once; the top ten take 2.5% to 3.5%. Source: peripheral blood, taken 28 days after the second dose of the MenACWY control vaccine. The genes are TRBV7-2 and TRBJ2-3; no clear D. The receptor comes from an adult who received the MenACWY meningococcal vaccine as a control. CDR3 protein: CASSLVDRLSTDTQYF. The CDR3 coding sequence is TGTGCCAGCAGCTTAGTAGATAGACTGTCCACAGATACGCAGTATTTT.